Listed here is a single T cell receptor (beta chain). This clone was recorded only once. Its antigen has not been determined. Base qualities are not at hand, and no much larger clone is one base apart. This sample was included in a study of cytomegalovirus exposure and HLA in healthy donors (dated by TCRdb to the late 2010s). Regarding the research as a whole: In an earlier analysis of some 610 of the donors, 276 Gb of sequence data and 120 million or so unique TCR beta sequences from roughly 200 million T cells were reported. Rather than using new phenotypic data, the later analysis identified candidate immune exposures from TCR beta sequences and from how often those sequences occurred across donors. Among the roughly 400 genotyped donors, approximately 76% belonged to the genetic ancestry cluster associated with self-reported Caucasian donors. In a later analysis, previously published TCR beta repertoires from fewer than 750 donors were re-analyzed and high-resolution HLA genotyping was added so that TCR occurrence patterns could be studied. Genome-wide SNP genotypes for about three fifths of the 666 donors were used in a later genetic analysis, which treated that subset as a discovery cohort. Among roughly 400 genotyped donors of the cohort, an average of roughly 230,000 unique TCR beta nucleotide sequences was sequenced per donor, of which about 18% were non-productive. An early release covering about 600 HLA-typed donors comprised about 320 gigabases of sequencing data and around 80 million unique TCR sequences. All discovery cohort repertoires had been generated on a single sequencing platform. Using immunosequencing, the study profiled T cell repertoires from 666 subjects and related those repertoires to cytomegalovirus serostatus. In an earlier analysis of several hundred of the donors, high-throughput TCR beta sequencing was used to judge whether each TCR beta V gene segment behaved as functional or pseudogenic. The aim of the study was to test whether cataloging public T cell receptors could identify signatures of past pathogen exposure. Typing coverage differed by locus: A, B, C, DRB1 and DQB1 were typed in about 629-630 donors, DQA1 in roughly 500, DPA1 in some 600, and DPB1 in approximately 450. Along with the approximately 620-subject first cohort, a separate validation cohort of over a hundred different subjects was used. About five DR-DQ haplotypes were treated as single units for association and clustering because of strong linkage in the cohort. Class I and class II HLA loci were covered by the typing at four-digit resolution. Alongside the repertoire data, information on donor age, sex, ethnicity and CMV serostatus was compiled. The study combined high-throughput TCR immunosequencing, statistical association of individual TCRs with disease status, and machine learning to predict cytomegalovirus infection status.

In total, roughly 710 healthy bone marrow donors made up the cohort. Cohort members were all nominally healthy when sampled, although unrecorded immune exposures were likely present. The donor was CMV seropositive and was included in the group of around 300 seropositive cohort members. A peripheral blood sample was collected from each donor, and TCR beta sequencing was performed on peripheral blood mononuclear cells. Genomic DNA extraction from the blood cell samples was performed with the Qiagen DNeasy Blood Extraction Kit. What the study reported, not specific to this receptor: Over 15 rarely observed V segments, including chromosome 9 orphons, were excluded from the earlier analysis of some 590 of the donors because counts were too low. According to a later analysis, parvovirus B19, influenza, CMV and Epstein-Barr virus appeared linked to several top co-occurrence clusters. A later genetic analysis associated a missense DCLRE1C variant with V-gene and J-gene trimming of TCR beta chains, and an independent cohort replicated the association. A group of highly shared sequence variants was considered likely to be a technical artifact of the sequencing pipeline. In a later analysis, TCR association rates were found to vary across HLA loci, with the most associated TCRs seen for DRB1 alleles and the fewest for HLA-C alleles. Compared with the approximately 700-donor mean, donors in an Asian-associated ancestry cluster had fewer N-insertions in productive TCRs, according to a later genetic analysis. When HLA alleles, especially DR and DQ, strongly co-occurred, TCR associations were difficult to assign to individual alleles. The presence/absence analyses assumed that sequencing depth was roughly uniform across donors, and that assumption may not be true. Most TCR sequences were observed very rarely across donors, whereas some public TCRs were present in many individuals. Correlated functional status among segregating V segments might be attributable to linkage disequilibrium, but an unknown experimental factor could not be ruled out. CMV serostatus was the only immune exposure information available for the cohort. A further reported finding was that TCR beta sequences accurately predicted the HLA-A and HLA-B alleles for most subjects in the first cohort. In a later analysis, most CMV-associated TCR beta chains were found to appear HLA-restricted, with HLA associations seemingly driven largely by CMV exposure. A total of around 150 TCR beta chains were listed by the study as associated with cytomegalovirus. Because HLA typing was unavailable for some donors at each locus, only the typed subset was used in association tests. The classifier was reported to diagnose cytomegalovirus status with high specificity and sensitivity in both the original cohort and the validation cohort. In this cohort, only TCR beta chains were sequenced, and detectable features were limited by the absence of alpha or paired-chain data. In a later analysis, HLA-associated TCR beta chains were found to be more clonally expanded and to have lower generation probabilities than equally common non-associated chains. An earlier analysis of some 590 of the donors showed that most TCR beta V segments appeared in productive rearrangements either about 87% or about 30% of the time, which broadly matched IMGT annotations. In a later analysis, over 15,000 TCR beta sequences were associated with specific HLA alleles at a false discovery rate of 0.05. The authors suggested that the approach could potentially be extended to other disease states and immunological phenotypes. In vitro tests confirmed that a few of the cytomegalovirus-associated TCR beta chains recognize cytomegalovirus antigens.

Library method: the immunoSEQ multiplex PCR assay. For the multiplex PCR, a mixture combining 60 forward primers for TCR Vbeta segments and 13 reverse primers for TCR Jbeta segments was used. Amplification of the CDR3 region of rearranged TCR beta genes was performed with a multiplex PCR assay on genomic DNA. On the Illumina HiSeq System, the amplified TCR beta libraries were sequenced as 87-base-pair reads. As for how the authors treated the data: Across the 500 to 850 repertoires, a later analysis counted 60 million to 90 million unique TCR beta chains, around 11 million of which were shared by at least two donors. Raw reads were error-corrected and collapsed into unique sequences by a nearest-neighbor algorithm in which closely related sequences were merged to remove PCR and sequencing errors. Alignment of CDR3 sequences to IMGT reference sequences was used to assign V, D and J gene segments. For a sequence to be retained, a match of at least six nucleotides to both a V gene segment and a J gene segment was required. A rearrangement counted as productive if the CDR3 had no stop codons and remained in frame with V and J, and every other rearrangement counted as non-productive. Following IMGT convention, CDR3 was defined as the stretch from the second conserved V-encoded cysteine up to the conserved J-encoded phenylalanine. In an earlier analysis of just under 600 of the donors, sequences lacking an unambiguous match to a single V gene segment were excluded. An earlier analysis of a few hundred of the donors classified V segments as functional when productive rearrangements were above 56.7% and as segregating when the standard deviation between donors was above 5%. To diagnose cytomegalovirus status from the catalog of TCR beta chain sequences, a statistical classification framework was built. A later analysis assigned V and J genes by comparing TCR nucleotide sequences with IMGT/GENE-DB human TR gene sequences. The TCRdist pipeline was used in a later analysis to assign CDR3 sequences and most-parsimonious VDJ recombination scenarios. In a later analysis, every TCR beta chain was defined by the combination of its CDR3 amino acid sequence and its V-gene family, and reads without a unique V-gene family were dropped. A later analysis removed 592 highly shared, low-generation-probability nucleotide sequences to deal with suspected cross-contamination and a sequencing artifact. In a later analysis, a clonal expansion index for each public chain was calculated from normalized within-repertoire ranks of inferred template counts. A later analysis computed generation probabilities with a VDJ recombination model fitted to out-of-frame rearrangements, and checked the results against IGoR. In a later analysis, TCR-TCR, TCR-HLA and TCR-CMV co-occurrence was scored with hypergeometric tests, and a repertoire-size bias correction was applied to TCR pairs. To estimate false discovery rates, a later analysis permuted the HLA or CMV assignments 20 times. A later analysis grouped co-occurring TCRs with DBSCAN, adding TCRdist sequence similarity when clustering within HLA-allele-positive subsets. Repertoires with fewer than 30,000 or more than 120,000 public chains were left out of co-occurrence clustering, as were about 5 repertoires with anomalous nucleotide sharing. The source is immuneACCESS, and TCRdb retained only in-frame sequences with V and J called. Part of the clones is not carried over; for the studies checked, unresolved V genes explain less than half of this, and the remainder is unexplained. The V and J calls and clone size were taken over from that table, and D and trimming were inferred from the DNA. The sample table holds 100,000 to 150,000 clones, of which roughly 82% were seen once. More than 4% of the sample belongs to the ten largest clones.

Input material: PBMCs. This clonotype was obtained from a male donor in good health and CMV-seropositive.

At the DNA level, the sequence is TGTGCCAGCAGCCAGGTGGGGAGGAGCTCCTACAATGAGCAGTTCTTC. This yields the protein CASSQVGRSSYNEQFF. The chain employs TRBV4-2 and TRBJ2-1; the D gene is possibly TRBD2, with 6 bases matching. Sequences LGHNA (CDR1) and YNFKEQ (CDR2) are obtained from the germline V gene. From the cysteine up to the phenylalanine, the CDR3 has a length of 16 residues. The retained sequence is limited to the CDR3, 48 bases, with the frame set at the first base. A distance of 12 bases separates the germline ends of V and J, which lose 3 bases and 0 bases respectively.